Below, 24 T cell receptor beta chains from the same sample are listed, as sequenced in a study of beta chain features in type 1 diabetes. Expressed TCRB transcripts were sequenced because the entire RNA isolate underwent reverse transcription. Generated by immunoSEQ multiplex PCR, the TCRdb table keeps only in-frame clones and is missing some. The repertoire holds about 620,000 clones, with around 15% as singletons. The sequenced sample was naive CD4+ T cells from blood. All receptors derive from a man aged 18 to 29 in good health.

The chain recombines TRBV7-9 with TRBJ1-1; 9 bases are a match to TRBD1. The CDR3 sequence is 12 residues long. The V segment lost 3 bases and the J segment 9 bases; nucleotides outside the gene matches: 2. Germline V lookup: CDR1 SEHNR, CDR2 FQNEAQ (reference sequence). The CDR3 loop is CASSFGQGQAFF. In DNA form, the CDR3 reads TGTGCCAGCAGCTTCGGACAGGGGCAAGCTTTCTTT.

This clone turned up a few times. This chain connects TRBV4-2 to TRBJ1-5; a weak D match, TRBD1 (5 bases). CDR1 is LGHNA and CDR2 is YNFKEQ in the germline V gene. V was cut by 0 bases and J by 7 bases, with 16 bases left in between. This CDR3 comprises 16 residues. The CDR3 region is CASSQDRGASEQPQHF. The CDR3 DNA follows: TGTGCCAGCAGCCAAGATAGAGGGGCCAGTGAACAGCCCCAGCATTTT.

The chain recombines TRBV2 with TRBJ1-5, with D perhaps matching TRBD1 (5 bases). V dropped 3 bases and J dropped 2 bases, with 8 bases sitting between them. This CDR3 contains 14 residues. The germline V gene has CDR1 SNHLY and CDR2 FYNNEI. The CDR3, as DNA: TGTGCCAGCAGTGAGCAGGGTGGCAATCAGCCCCAGCATTTT. Amino acids: CASSEQGGNQPQHF. The whole variable domain, remainder taken from reference TRBV2 and TRBJ1-5, is EPEVTQTPSHQVTQMGQEVILRCVPISNHLYFYWYRQILGQKVEFLVSFYNNEISEKSEIFDDQFSVERPDGSNFTLKIRSTKLEDSAMYFCASSEQGGNQPQHFGDGTRLSIL.

V usage is TRBV5-1 and J usage is TRBJ2-5; D may be TRBD1 (6 bases). Germline V CDR1 and CDR2: SGHRS, YFSETQ. Trimming removed 4 bases from V and 0 bases from J, with 25 bases in between. The CDR3 has 19 residues. The DNA for the CDR3 is TGCGCCAGCAGCCCCGTGGACAGCGGTCGTTTTTGGTACCAAGAGACCCAGTACTTC. Translated: CASSPVDSGRFWYQETQYF. Drawing the rest from reference TRBV5-1 and TRBJ2-5, the complete variable domain is KAGVTQTPRYLIKTRGQQVTLSCSPISGHRSVSWYQQTPGQGLQFLFEYFSETQRNKGNFPGRFSGRQFSNSRSEMNVSTLELGDSALYLCASSPVDSGRFWYQETQYFGPGTRLLVL.

In its sample, this clone was seen a few times. The chain employs TRBV4-2 and TRBJ2-2, with 13 bases identical to TRBD2. The junction had 5 bases not matched to a gene; V was cut back by 1 base and J by 3 bases. The CDR3 length is 18 residues. Germline CDR1 is LGHNA and CDR2 is YNFKEQ. The CDR3 DNA follows: TGTGCCAGCAGCCAAGCCCCACTAGCGGGGGGGGACACCGGGGAGCTGTTTTTT. It is translated as CASSQAPLAGGDTGELFF.

The CDR3: CASSSQGSVGSDTQYF. For the CDR3, the DNA is TGTGCCAGCTCTTCACAGGGCTCGGTCGGCTCAGATACGCAGTATTTT. The chain is built from TRBV18 and TRBJ2-3; D possibly corresponds to TRBD1 (6 bases). Germline loops: CDR1 KGHSH, CDR2 LQKENI. CDR3 length: 16 amino acids. V was cut by 6 bases and J by 4 bases, with 20 bases left in between.

This clone was counted between two and nine times. The J gene is TRBJ2-7, the V gene TRBV7-9; weak D call: TRBD1 (6 bases). CDR1 is SEHNR and CDR2 is FQNEAQ in the germline V gene (reference sequence). V lost 5 bases, J lost 0 bases, and 14 bases lay in between. The CDR3 runs to 15 residues. DNA of the CDR3: TGTGCCAGCAGCAAGACAGGTTCCGGCTCCTACGAGCAGTACTTC. Amino acid sequence: CASSKTGSGSYEQYF.

For this clone: Different DNA sequences within this sample yield the same CDR3. The rearrangement joins TRBV2 to TRBJ2-7, with a tentative D call TRBD2 (5 bases). Germline V gene data show CDR1 as SNHLY and CDR2 as FYNNEI. The length of the CDR3 is 12 residues. V was cut by 5 bases and J by 4 bases, with 9 bases left in between. The CDR3 loop reads CASSRGGYEQYF. In DNA form, the CDR3 reads TGTGCCAGCAGTCGCGGCGGGTACGAGCAGTACTTC.

The genes are TRBV19 and TRBJ1-1, with D tentatively TRBD1 (6 bases). The germline V gene has CDR1 LNHDA and CDR2 SQIVND (reference sequence). The CDR3 has 15 residues. The V gene lost 1 base and the J gene lost 1 base, with 10 bases spanning the gap. The CDR3 is CASSIAGAENTEAFF. In DNA form, the CDR3 reads TGTGCCAGTAGTATAGCAGGGGCAGAGAACACTGAAGCTTTCTTT.

The chain links TRBV5-1 to TRBJ2-5, with D maybe TRBD2 (5 bases). The CDR3 covers 15 residues. Germline V lookup: CDR1 SGHRS, CDR2 YFSETQ. The germline V and J ends were trimmed by 0 bases and 1 base, with 10 bases remaining between them. This CDR3 is CASSLVAGSQETQYF. CDR3 coding DNA: TGCGCCAGCAGCTTGGTTGCGGGCTCCCAAGAGACCCAGTACTTC.

For this clone: Other DNA sequences from this sample encode an identical CDR3 as well. This chain joins TRBV7-2 and TRBJ2-7, with D perhaps assigned TRBD1 or TRBD2 (5 bases each). Germline-derived CDR1 and CDR2 are SGHTA and FQGNSA. The CDR3 is 15 amino acids. V was trimmed by 1 base and J by 0 bases, leaving 10 bases between them. CDR3: CASSLGPGSSYEQYF. CDR3 in DNA: TGTGCCAGCAGCTTAGGTCCAGGGAGCTCCTACGAGCAGTACTTC.

The chain joins TRBV11-1 to TRBJ2-2; TRBD1 matches at 7 bases. The germline CDR1 and CDR2 sequences are SGHAT and FQDESV (reference sequence). V lost 5 bases, J lost 5 bases, and 5 bases stayed unmatched. The CDR3 runs 14 residues. The CDR3 DNA sequence: TGTGCCAGCAGCCCACAGGGGAGTACCGGGGAGCTGTTTTTT. This sequence encodes CASSPQGSTGELFF.

This clone was seen a few times. The V call is TRBV5-1, the J call TRBJ1-2; possibly TRBD1 for D (6 bases). The V and J ends lost 0 bases and 3 bases respectively, with 12 bases between them. CDR1 and CDR2 from the germline V gene are SGHRS and YFSETQ. The CDR3 runs to 15 residues. The CDR3: CASSLEPGVDYGYTF. The CDR3, as DNA: TGCGCCAGCAGCTTGGAACCAGGGGTCGACTATGGCTACACCTTC.

This clone was found a few times. At one end the junction does not follow the germline gene, possibly because of a read error. This rearrangement joins TRBV27 to TRBJ2-1; 9 bases line up with TRBD1. The V gene's germline CDR1 is MNHEY and CDR2 SMNVEV (reference sequence). The CDR3 length is 11 residues. CDR3 DNA: TGTGCCAGCAGTCAACAGGGGGCAGGGATCTTC. The encoded protein is CASSQQGAGIF.

The rearrangement links TRBV10-3 to TRBJ1-2, with D perhaps matching TRBD1 (5 bases). The CDR3 covers 13 residues. The ends were cut back, 11 bases at V and 3 bases at J, with 16 bases in the middle. Per germline, CDR1 ENHRY and CDR2 SYGVKD. CDR3 protein: CARRYPRDYGYTF. The DNA for the CDR3 is TGTGCCCGGAGGTACCCCAGGGACTATGGCTACACCTTC.

This clone was seen more than once but under ten times. J is TRBJ1-5 and V is TRBV19; TRBD1 is a possible D gene (6 bases). V lost 3 bases, J lost 2 bases, and 14 bases lay in between. Germline CDR1 and CDR2: LNHDA and SQIVND (reference sequence). This CDR3 comprises 16 residues. The CDR3 is CASSIVGGRRNQPQHF. CDR3 DNA: TGTGCCAGTAGTATTGTAGGGGGACGGCGCAATCAGCCCCAGCATTTT.

J is TRBJ1-2 and V is TRBV7-8, with 8 bases matching TRBD1. Germline CDR1 is SGHVS and CDR2 is FQNEAQ. J was trimmed by 4 bases and V by 5 bases; bases with no gene match: 12. This CDR3 is 16 amino acids long. For the CDR3, the DNA is TGTGCCAGCAGCCCCCAATCCGGACAGGGCAGCTATGGCTACACCTTC. As protein: CASSPQSGQGSYGYTF.

The rearrangement links TRBV5-4 to TRBJ2-1; TRBD2 matches at 13 bases. J lost 6 bases, V lost 4 bases, and 4 bases had no gene match. This CDR3 is built from 15 residues. The germline CDR1 and CDR2 sequences are SGHNT and YYREEE (reference sequence). The CDR3 sequence is CASSLGLAGVNEQFF. CDR3 DNA sequence: TGTGCCAGCAGCCTCGGACTAGCGGGAGTCAATGAGCAGTTCTTC.

This clone appeared a few times. The V call is TRBV7-2, the J call TRBJ2-7, with a possible D match to TRBD1 (5 bases). The V and J ends lost 5 bases and 4 bases respectively, with 15 bases between them. Germline loops: CDR1 SGHTA, CDR2 FQGNSA. The CDR3 is made up of 14 amino acids. The CDR3 DNA sequence: TGTGCCAGCAGCCCATGGGGCAGGGCGTACGAGCAGTACTTC. As protein: CASSPWGRAYEQYF.

This clone has only a few counts. The chain employs TRBV18 and TRBJ2-1; TRBD1 matches 9 bases. The CDR3 loop spans 14 amino acids. V lost 3 bases, J lost 6 bases, and 3 bases stayed unmatched. CDR1 and CDR2 from the germline V gene are KGHSH and LQKENI. The CDR3 here is CASSPLTGGNEQFF. For the CDR3, the DNA is TGTGCCAGCTCACCCCTGACAGGGGGCAATGAGCAGTTCTTC.

This clone was seen once. The chain couples TRBV5-1 to TRBJ1-4, with D unresolved. Germline CDR1 and CDR2: SGHRS and YFSETQ. The CDR3 is 16 amino acids. V dropped 2 bases and J dropped 0 bases, with 11 bases sitting between them. CDR3: CASSLGQAATNEKLFF. For the CDR3, the DNA is TGCGCCAGCAGCTTAGGGCAGGCGGCAACTAATGAAAAACTGTTTTTT.

The V and J genes are TRBV28 and TRBJ2-4; 11 bases line up with TRBD2. V shed 5 bases and J 6 bases; nucleotides not matched to a gene: 9. CDR3 length: 16 residues. Germline assignment: CDR1 MDHEN and CDR2 SYDVKM. The DNA for the CDR3 is TGTGCCAGCAGTCAGCTAGCGGGAGGTTCGAGAAACATTCAGTACTTC. Its protein is CASSQLAGGSRNIQYF.

This clone has more than one count but fewer than ten. V is TRBV4-2 and J is TRBJ2-1; 11 bases line up with TRBD2. With V trimmed by 3 bases and J by 3 bases, 7 bases remained unmatched. CDR3 size: 17 residues. Germline V lookup: CDR1 LGHNA, CDR2 YNFKEQ. In nucleotides, the CDR3 is TGTGCCAGCAGCCATATTGGGACTAGCGGTAACTACAATGAGCAGTTCTTC. It is translated as CASSHIGTSGNYNEQFF.

The chain recombines TRBV29-1 with TRBJ1-1, with TRBD1 matching over 9 bases. The CDR3 is 15 residues long. Germline assignment: CDR1 SQVTM and CDR2 ANQGSEA. The V segment lost 7 bases and the J segment 1 base; nucleotides outside the gene matches: 10. This chain's CDR3 is CSALGQGVGNTEAFF. The CDR3 region has the DNA TGCAGCGCACTGGGACAGGGCGTGGGGAACACTGAAGCTTTCTTT.